Below are 16 T cell receptor beta chains sequenced from a single sample in a study of shared clonotypes between healthy human individuals (dated by TCRdb to 2018 to 2021). Libraries were constructed by the immunoSEQ multiplex PCR assay. In its TCRdb copy, this immuneACCESS table keeps in-frame sequences only and misses some clones. Where compared with another copy, unresolved V genes explain less than half of these, and the others have no known cause. The sample table contains roughly 700,000 clones; only one count was recorded for roughly 91% of them. 34% of the sample belongs to the ten largest clones. The material sequenced was memory CD8+ T cells from PBMCs. Sample cell subset or site, as interpreted from the label and publication: CD45RO+ cells pooled with CCR7-negative TemRA cells. The receptors here all came from a man younger than 35 in good health. Some clones in this sample may be carry-over from other donors' samples.

The chain combines TRBV5-6 with TRBJ2-1, with 8 nucleotides matching TRBD1. The CDR3 is 14 residues long. Germline-derived CDR1 and CDR2 are SGHDT and YYEEEE. V lost 2 bases and J lost 5; bases outside the gene matches: 3. The CDR3 loop reads CASSLPDRDNEQFF. The CDR3 nucleotides are TGTGCCAGCAGCTTACCGGACAGGGACAATGAGCAGTTCTTC.

This clone was recorded once. The rearrangement links TRBV11-3 to TRBJ1-3; D is unclear. The germline V and J ends were trimmed by 0 bases and 0 bases, with 6 bases remaining between them. Germline CDR1 is SGHNT and CDR2 is YENEEA. The CDR3 consists of 15 residues. The CDR3 region is CASSLDSGSGNTIYF. The CDR3, as DNA: TGTGCCAGCAGCTTAGACAGCGGCTCTGGAAACACCATATATTTT.

The chain joins TRBV7-6 to TRBJ2-3; D perhaps matches TRBD2 (5 bases). This CDR3 region has 12 residues. Deletions cut 0 bases from V and 11 bases from J, with 9 bases between. Germline V gene data show CDR1 as SGHVS and CDR2 as FNYEAQ. Here the CDR3 reads CASSLAEDLQYF. The CDR3 DNA follows: TGTGCCAGCAGCTTAGCGGAGGATCTGCAGTATTTT.

The chain links TRBV11-2 to TRBJ1-4; no reliable D call. Deletions cut 0 bases from V and 5 bases from J, with 7 bases between. The germline V gene encodes CDR1 SGHAT and CDR2 FQNNGV. This CDR3 has 14 residues. CDR3 in amino acids: CASSLDLNNEKLFF. The CDR3 DNA is TGTGCCAGCAGCTTAGATCTGAACAATGAAAAACTGTTTTTT.

The V call is TRBV15, the J call TRBJ1-5; D is perhaps TRBD1 (5 bases). This CDR3 has 17 residues. Germline-derived CDR1 and CDR2 are LNHNV and YYDKDF (reference sequence). Trimming removed 0 bases from V and 5 bases from J, with 17 bases in between. The CDR3 DNA follows: TGTGCCACCAGCAGAGACCCTACTCTGGAGGGGTATCAGCCCCAGCATTTT. As protein: CATSRDPTLEGYQPQHF.

This chain connects TRBV7-9 to TRBJ2-7; 7 bases agree with TRBD2. V was clipped by 5 bases and J by 4 bases; unmatched bases: 11. The length of the CDR3 is 15 residues. Germline-derived CDR1 and CDR2 are SEHNR and FQNEAQ (reference sequence). CDR3 nucleotides: TGTGCCAGCAGCCCGCCCGGGCGGGAGTCTTACGAGCAGTACTTC. The encoded protein is CASSPPGRESYEQYF.

This chain joins TRBV28 and TRBJ1-5; D remains ambiguous. Germline V gene data show CDR1 as MDHEN and CDR2 as SYDVKM. This CDR3 comprises 13 residues. Trimming took off 5 bases at V and 6 bases at J, with 11 bases between the two ends. The chain's CDR3 is CASSQTEIQPQHF. CDR3 sequence (DNA): TGTGCCAGCAGTCAAACAGAGATTCAGCCCCAGCATTTT.

Points on this clone: Relative to the germline gene, one junction end is altered; a read error may explain this. This sequence joins TRBV5-1 and TRBJ1-4; D call uncertain. This CDR3 has 12 residues. Germline lookup yields CDR1 SGHRS and CDR2 YFSETQ. The CDR3 loop reads CASSGLNEKLFF. The CDR3 nucleotides read TGTGCCAGCAGCGGGTTGAATGAAAAACTGTTTTTT.

This sequence joins TRBV14 and TRBJ1-3; D not certain. Germline V gene lookup returns CDR1 SGHDN and CDR2 FVKESK. The ends were cut back, 1 base at V and 10 bases at J, with 8 bases in the middle. The CDR3 length is 12 residues. CDR3 coding DNA: TGTGCCAGCAGCCAAGCCATACGGACCATATATTTT. It specifies CASSQAIRTIYF.

The chain uses TRBV27 and TRBJ2-2, with a possible D match to TRBD1 (6 bases). V shed 6 bases and J shed 4 bases, with 12 bases lying between them. Germline V gene lookup returns CDR1 MNHEY and CDR2 SMNVEV (reference sequence). This CDR3 has 14 residues. The DNA for the CDR3 is TGTGCCAGCAGGGACGACAGGAGCACCGGGGAGCTGTTTTTT. Its translation is CASRDDRSTGELFF.

The V gene is TRBV28, the J gene TRBJ1-1; a weak D match, TRBD1 (5 bases). Trimming took off 2 bases at V and 5 bases at J, with 9 bases between the two ends. The length of the CDR3 is 13 residues. Germline V CDR1 and CDR2: MDHEN, SYDVKM. The CDR3 reads CASSLMGGTEAFF. The CDR3 coding sequence is TGTGCCAGCAGTTTAATGGGGGGAACTGAAGCTTTCTTT.

The gene calls are TRBV4-2 and TRBJ2-3; D possibly corresponds to TRBD2 (6 bases). Trimming took 0 bases from V and 0 from J, leaving 10 bases between them. This CDR3 contains 16 residues. Germline V gene sequence: CDR1 LGHNA, CDR2 YNFKEQ. CDR3 in DNA: TGTGCCAGCAGCCAAGATGGGGGGAGAAGCACAGATACGCAGTATTTT. Protein sequence: CASSQDGGRSTDTQYF.

CDR3 nucleotide sequence: TGTGCCACCAGCAGAGATCTCGAGGGGATCTCCTACGAGCAGTACTTC. Protein sequence: CATSRDLEGISYEQYF. The V and J genes are TRBV15 and TRBJ2-7, with D perhaps being TRBD1 or TRBD2 (5 bases each). CDR1 LNHNV and CDR2 YYDKDF come from the germline V gene (reference sequence). Trimming pared 0 bases from V and 0 bases from J, leaving 12 bases between. This CDR3 comprises 16 residues.

This clone has a single count. CDR3 loop: CASSAVGGEQYF. DNA for the CDR3: TGTGCCAGCAGTGCAGTAGGTGGCGAGCAGTACTTC. This chain connects TRBV6-1 to TRBJ2-7, with D hard to call. The CDR3 length is 12 residues. The V end lost 4 bases, the J end lost 6 bases, and 10 bases lay between the germline ends. Germline V gene lookup returns CDR1 MNHNS and CDR2 SASEGT.

The rearrangement joins TRBV2 to TRBJ2-1; TRBD2 matches 11 bases. Germline trimming cut 6 bases from V and 7 bases from J; bases unmatched to any gene: 17. CDR3 length equals 18 residues. Germline loops: CDR1 SNHLY, CDR2 FYNNEI. The DNA of the CDR3 is TGTGCCAGCAGGGAAATGGCCGCCGGGACTAGCGGACTAAATGAGCAGTTCTTC. It translates to CASREMAAGTSGLNEQFF.

The rearrangement links TRBV27 to TRBJ2-3; possible D gene TRBD2, 5 bases. Between the trimmed V and J ends, which lost 8 bases and 0 bases, there was a span of 21 bases. CDR3 length: 17 amino acids. Germline CDR1 and CDR2: MNHEY and SMNVEV (reference sequence). As DNA, the CDR3 is TGTGCCAGCGGACCCCTACGAGGGTGGGGTAGCACAGATACGCAGTATTTT. It specifies CASGPLRGWGSTDTQYF.